A single sample is the source of the 9 T cell receptor beta chains below, sequenced in a study of T cell changes during pregnancy in multiple sclerosis. The protocol was immunoSEQ multiplex PCR, while the TCRdb copy is restricted to in-frame clones and leaves out a portion. The table lists almost 55,000 clones, around 90% of them singletons, with around 2.9% in the top ten. The material was CD8+ T cells from peripheral blood mononuclear cells, obtained before pregnancy. These TCRs come from a female donor with multiple sclerosis, enrolled in a pregnancy study.

V usage is TRBV9 and J usage is TRBJ2-2; 9 bases are shared with TRBD1. This CDR3 has 19 residues. Germline CDR1 SGDLS, CDR2 YYNGEE. After removal of 4 bases from V and 2 bases from J, the junction contained 15 bases not matched to a gene. The CDR3 loop reads CASSLRRTGEQSNTGELFF. In DNA, the CDR3 is TGTGCCAGCAGCCTACGCCGGACAGGGGAACAGTCTAACACCGGGGAGCTGTTTTTT.

V is TRBV30 and J is TRBJ2-1; 8 nucleotides match TRBD2. Germline V gene sequence: CDR1 GTSNPN, CDR2 SVGIG (reference sequence). The CDR3 covers 13 residues. Trimming took 6 bases from V and 4 from J; bases not matched to a gene: 5. For the CDR3, the DNA is TGTGCCTGTTGGGCGGGGGGTTACAATGAGCAGTTCTTC. Translated: CACWAGGYNEQFF.

V is TRBV27 and J is TRBJ1-5; 8 bases map to TRBD1. CDR1 is MNHEY, CDR2 SMNVEV, per germline (reference sequence). V lost 5 bases, J lost 5 bases, and 5 bases stayed unmatched. This CDR3 is built from 14 residues. CDR3 sequence (DNA): TGTGCCAGCAGTCTGACAGGGGAGGATCAGCCCCAGCATTTT. Translated, it gives CASSLTGEDQPQHF.

The chain couples TRBV9 to TRBJ1-1, with D maybe TRBD1 (6 bases). This CDR3 spans 15 amino acids. CDR1 is SGDLS and CDR2 is YYNGEE in the germline V gene. V was trimmed by 4 bases and J by 5 bases, leaving 18 bases between them. CDR3 loop: CASSPWGGAGTEAFF. Here the CDR3 DNA reads TGTGCCAGCAGCCCATGGGGGGGCGCCGGAACTGAAGCTTTCTTT.

This clone was seen a single time. The V call is TRBV10-3, the J call TRBJ1-2, with TRBD1 as a possible D gene (6 bases). V was shortened by 6 bases and J by 1 base, with 12 bases between the two germline ends. CDR1 and CDR2 from the germline V gene are ENHRY and SYGVKD. The CDR3 is 14 amino acids. The chain's CDR3 is CAIRPGHSNYGYTF. The CDR3 nucleotides read TGTGCCATCAGGCCGGGACACAGTAACTATGGCTACACCTTC.

This chain connects TRBV19 to TRBJ1-2; tentatively, D is TRBD1 (5 bases). V was cut by 8 bases and J by 4 bases, with 17 bases left in between. Looked up from germline, CDR1 is LNHDA and CDR2 is SQIVND (reference sequence). CDR3 size: 14 residues. The CDR3 DNA follows: TGTGCCAGTTATAACTTGGGGGGGTCCTATGGCTACACCTTC. It yields the protein CASYNLGGSYGYTF.

The chain carries TRBV19 and TRBJ1-1; D uncertain. The CDR3 spans 12 residues. The V gene lost 9 bases and the J gene lost 1 base, with 9 bases spanning the gap. CDR1 LNHDA and CDR2 SQIVND come from the germline V gene (reference sequence). CDR3 sequence reads: CASQTSNTEAFF. The CDR3 bases are TGTGCCAGCCAAACATCGAACACTGAAGCTTTCTTT.

CDR3 sequence (DNA): TGCGCCAGCAGCCACCTAGCGACAGGGGTGGACCACGAGCAGTACTTC. It specifies CASSHLATGVDHEQYF. The chain employs TRBV4-3 and TRBJ2-7; 8 bases map to TRBD1. The CDR3 has 16 residues. The trim removed 3 bases at V and 5 bases at J, leaving 12 bases unmatched. The germline gives CDR1 LGHNA, CDR2 YSLEER.

The V and J genes are TRBV6-7 and TRBJ2-3; 14 bases match TRBD2. TRBV6-7 is reported as an ORF; its role is uncertain. This CDR3 spans 19 amino acids. The J segment lost 3 bases and the V segment lost 2 bases, leaving 10 bases of the junction unmatched. CDR3 residues: CASSYRGLAGGTETDTQYF. DNA for the CDR3: TGTGCCAGCAGTTACCGAGGACTAGCGGGGGGTACAGAAACAGATACGCAGTATTTT.